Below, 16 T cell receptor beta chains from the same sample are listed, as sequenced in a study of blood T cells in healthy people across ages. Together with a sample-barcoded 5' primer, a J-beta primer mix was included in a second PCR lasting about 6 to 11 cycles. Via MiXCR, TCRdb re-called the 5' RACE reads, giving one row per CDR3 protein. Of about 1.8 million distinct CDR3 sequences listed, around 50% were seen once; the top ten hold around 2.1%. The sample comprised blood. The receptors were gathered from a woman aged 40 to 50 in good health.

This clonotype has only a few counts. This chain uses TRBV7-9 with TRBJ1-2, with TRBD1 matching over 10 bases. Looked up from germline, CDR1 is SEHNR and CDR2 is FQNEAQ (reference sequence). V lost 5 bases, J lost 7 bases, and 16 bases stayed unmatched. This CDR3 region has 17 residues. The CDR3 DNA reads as TGTGCCAGCAGCGGTTCGGCGAGCGGGACAGGGGCGGTTGGCTACACCTTC. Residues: CASSGSASGTGAVGYTF.

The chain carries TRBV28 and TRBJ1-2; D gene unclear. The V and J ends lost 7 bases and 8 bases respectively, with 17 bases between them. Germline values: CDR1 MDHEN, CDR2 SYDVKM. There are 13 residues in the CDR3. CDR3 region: CASNPGTGRGYTF. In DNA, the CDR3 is TGTGCCAGCAACCCAGGCACCGGGCGAGGCTACACCTTC.

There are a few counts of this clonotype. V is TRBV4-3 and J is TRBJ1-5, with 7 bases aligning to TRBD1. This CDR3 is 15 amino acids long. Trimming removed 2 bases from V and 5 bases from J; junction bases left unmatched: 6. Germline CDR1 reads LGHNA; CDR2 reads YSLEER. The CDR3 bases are TGCGCCAGCAGCCAATCCCGGGACAGCCATCAGCCCCAGCATTTT. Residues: CASSQSRDSHQPQHF.

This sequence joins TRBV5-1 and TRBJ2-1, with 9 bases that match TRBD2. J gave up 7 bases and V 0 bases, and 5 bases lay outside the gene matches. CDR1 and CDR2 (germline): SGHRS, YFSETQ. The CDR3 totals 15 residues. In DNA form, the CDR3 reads TGCGCCAGCAGCTTGGGCGGGGGGGCCAAGAATGAGCAGTTCTTC. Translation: CASSLGGGAKNEQFF.

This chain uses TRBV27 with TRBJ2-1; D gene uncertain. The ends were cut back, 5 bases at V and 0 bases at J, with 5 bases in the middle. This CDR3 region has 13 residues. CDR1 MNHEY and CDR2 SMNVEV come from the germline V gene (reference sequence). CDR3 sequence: CASSLYSYNEQFF. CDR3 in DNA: TGTGCCAGCAGTCTTTACTCCTACAATGAGCAGTTCTTC.

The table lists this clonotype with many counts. CDR3 protein: CSASPSTDTQYF. CDR3 bases: TGCAGTGCTAGCCCCAGCACAGATACGCAGTATTTT. The chain links TRBV20-1 to TRBJ2-3, with D unresolved. The CDR3 length is 12 residues. V lost 3 bases and J lost 0, with 4 bases in between. Germline V gives CDR1 DFQATT, CDR2 SNEGSKA (reference sequence).

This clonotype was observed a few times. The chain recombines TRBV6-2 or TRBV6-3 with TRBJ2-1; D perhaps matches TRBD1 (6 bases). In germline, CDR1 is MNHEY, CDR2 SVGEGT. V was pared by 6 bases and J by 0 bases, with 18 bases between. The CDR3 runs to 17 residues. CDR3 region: CASRRGGPTGSYNEQFF. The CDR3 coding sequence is TGTGCCAGCAGGCGAGGGGGTCCTACGGGCTCCTACAATGAGCAGTTCTTC.

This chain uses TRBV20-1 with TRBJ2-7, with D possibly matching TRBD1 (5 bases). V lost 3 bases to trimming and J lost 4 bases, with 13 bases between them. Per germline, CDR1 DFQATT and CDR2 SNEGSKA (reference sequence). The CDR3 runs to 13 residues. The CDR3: CSASPRVLYEQYF. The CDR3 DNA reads TGCAGTGCTAGTCCCAGGGTACTTTACGAGCAGTACTTC.

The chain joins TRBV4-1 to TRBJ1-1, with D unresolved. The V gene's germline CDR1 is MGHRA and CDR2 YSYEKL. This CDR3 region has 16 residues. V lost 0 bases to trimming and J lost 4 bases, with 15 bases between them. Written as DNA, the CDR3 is TGCGCCAGCAGCCAAGATCTTACACGCCGTAGCACTGAAGCTTTCTTT. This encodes CASSQDLTRRSTEAFF.

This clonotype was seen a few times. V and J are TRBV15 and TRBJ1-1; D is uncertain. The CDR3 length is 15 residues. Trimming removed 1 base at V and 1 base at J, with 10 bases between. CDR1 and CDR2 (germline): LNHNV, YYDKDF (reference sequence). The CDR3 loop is CATSRVLEGNTEAFF. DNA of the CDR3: TGTGCCACCAGCAGAGTTTTGGAGGGGAACACTGAAGCTTTCTTT.

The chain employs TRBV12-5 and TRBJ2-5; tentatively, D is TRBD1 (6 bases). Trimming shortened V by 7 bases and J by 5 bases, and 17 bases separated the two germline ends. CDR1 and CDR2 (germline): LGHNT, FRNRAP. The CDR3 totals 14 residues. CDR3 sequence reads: CASASGVEGETQYF. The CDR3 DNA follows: TGTGCTAGTGCCTCAGGGGTAGAGGGGGAGACCCAGTACTTC. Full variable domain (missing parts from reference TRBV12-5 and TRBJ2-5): DARVTQTPRHKVTEMGQEVTMRCQPILGHNTVFWYRQTMMQGLELLAYFRNRAPLDDSGMPKDRFSAEMPDATLATLKIQPSEPRDSAVYFCASASGVEGETQYFGPGTRLLVL.

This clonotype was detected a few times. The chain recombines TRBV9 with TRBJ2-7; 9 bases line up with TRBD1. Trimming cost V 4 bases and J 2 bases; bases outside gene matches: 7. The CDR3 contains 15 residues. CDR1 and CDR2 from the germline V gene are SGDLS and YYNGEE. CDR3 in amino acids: CASSLGQGPAYEQYF. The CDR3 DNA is TGTGCCAGCAGCCTTGGACAGGGGCCAGCCTACGAGCAGTACTTC. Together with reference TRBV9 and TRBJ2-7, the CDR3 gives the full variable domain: DSGVTQTPKHLITATGQRVTLRCSPRSGDLSVYWYQQSLDQGLQFLIQYYNGEERAKGNILERFSAQQFPDLHSELNLSSLELGDSALYFCASSLGQGPAYEQYFGPGTRLTVT.

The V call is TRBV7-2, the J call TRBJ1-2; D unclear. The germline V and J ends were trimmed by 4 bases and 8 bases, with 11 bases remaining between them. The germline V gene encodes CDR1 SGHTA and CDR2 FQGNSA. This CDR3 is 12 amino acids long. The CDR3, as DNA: TGTGCCAGCAGCTCCGTTATCCGGGGCTACACCTTC. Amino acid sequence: CASSSVIRGYTF.

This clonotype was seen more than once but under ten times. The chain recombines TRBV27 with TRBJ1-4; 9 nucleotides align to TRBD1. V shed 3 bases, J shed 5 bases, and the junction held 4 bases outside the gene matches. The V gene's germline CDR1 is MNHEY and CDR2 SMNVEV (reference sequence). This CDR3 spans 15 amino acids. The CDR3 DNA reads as TGTGCCAGCAGTTTTGTAGGGACAGGGAATGAAAAACTGTTTTTT. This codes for CASSFVGTGNEKLFF.

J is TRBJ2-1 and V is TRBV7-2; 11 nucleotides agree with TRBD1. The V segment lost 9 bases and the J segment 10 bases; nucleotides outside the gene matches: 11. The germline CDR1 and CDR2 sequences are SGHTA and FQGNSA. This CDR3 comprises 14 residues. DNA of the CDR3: TGTGCCAGTTTTCGGACAGGGGGCGCGGAGGAGCAGTTCTTC. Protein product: CASFRTGGAEEQFF.

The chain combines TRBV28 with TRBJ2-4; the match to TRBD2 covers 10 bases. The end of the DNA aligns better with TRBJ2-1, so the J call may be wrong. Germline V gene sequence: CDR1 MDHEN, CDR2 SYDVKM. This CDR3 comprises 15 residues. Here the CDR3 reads CASSLRTSGKKTQFF. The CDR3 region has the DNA TGTGCCAGCAGTTTGAGGACTAGCGGCAAGAAGACCCAGTTCTTC.